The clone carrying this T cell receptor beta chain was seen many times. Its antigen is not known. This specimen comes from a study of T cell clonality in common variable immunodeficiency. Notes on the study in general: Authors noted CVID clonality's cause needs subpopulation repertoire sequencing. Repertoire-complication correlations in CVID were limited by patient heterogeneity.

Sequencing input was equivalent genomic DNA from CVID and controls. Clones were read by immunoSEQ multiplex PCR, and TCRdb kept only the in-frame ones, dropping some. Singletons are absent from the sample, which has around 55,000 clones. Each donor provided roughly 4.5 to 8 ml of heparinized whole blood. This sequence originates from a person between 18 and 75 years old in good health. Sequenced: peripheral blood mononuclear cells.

CDR3 sequence: CASNRAPERNQPQHF. CDR3 bases read: TGTGCCAGTAACAGGGCTCCAGAAAGGAATCAGCCC. The chain joins TRBV19 to TRBJ1-5; a possible D gene is TRBD1 (6 bases). From the germline J gene comes the end of the CDR3, since the read stops 3 residues before it. Germline V lookup: CDR1 LNHDA, CDR2 SQIVND (reference sequence). Trimming left V 7 bases short and J 4 bases short, with 17 bases between. The CDR3 covers 15 residues.